The sequence of this TCR beta chain was determined in a study of shared clonotypes between healthy human individuals. The CDR3 sequence is 15 residues long. V shed 0 bases and J shed 2 bases, with 10 bases lying between them. CDR1 is MRHNA and CDR2 is SNTAGT in the germline V gene. At a deep level, the assay was run. Profiled with immunoSEQ multiplex PCR; TCRdb holds only in-frame clones, not every one. The profile shows around 430,000 clones, 70% to 80% of them singletons. The chain recombines TRBV6-4 with TRBJ1-1, with a tentative D call TRBD1 (5 bases). Sequenced input: PBMCs. The sequence derives from a woman aged 40 to 49 in good health. Some clones in this sample may be carry-over from other donors' samples. In nucleotides, the CDR3 is TGTGCCAGCAGTGACTCAGGGGCCCCTAACACTGAAGCTTTCTTT. This codes for CASSDSGAPNTEAFF.